Listed below are T cell receptor beta chains from one sample, sequenced in a study of blood T cell repertoires in COVID-19. Sequencing used immunoSEQ multiplex PCR; TCRdb keeps in-frame clones, though not all of them. The sample has roughly 130,000 clones, about 86% seen once. Sequenced input: peripheral blood. These receptors originate from a woman over 75 with acute or convalescent COVID-19. The CDR3 runs from the conserved cysteine through the conserved F or W. D genes are given only for firm matches. Where a row states a size, it is once, few, many or the class of an expanded clone; other rows omit it.

j_call: TRBJ1-1; v_call: TRBV7-2; clone_size: few; d_call: NA; cdr3_nt: TGTGCCAGCAGCCCCCGTTACCCCCAGGGAGGCACTGAAGCTTTCTTT; cdr3_aa: CASSPRYPQGGTEAFF
j_call: TRBJ1-6; v_call: TRBV7-2; clone_size: NA; d_call: NA; cdr3_nt: TGTGCCAGCAGCTTGGCGAGCGGGGGCTACTCACCCCTCCACTTT; cdr3_aa: CASSLASGGYSPLHF
j_call: TRBJ1-5; v_call: TRBV6-1; clone_size: many; d_call: NA; cdr3_nt: TGTGCCAGCAGTGGATCAGGGCCCCGGGGCAATCAGCCCCAGCATTTT; cdr3_aa: CASSGSGPRGNQPQHF
j_call: TRBJ2-1; v_call: TRBV11-3; clone_size: NA; d_call: NA; cdr3_nt: TGTGCCAGCAGCTTTGGGGGCAGTGCCATCCTAAATGAGCAGTTCTTC; cdr3_aa: CASSFGGSAILNEQFF
j_call: TRBJ2-3; v_call: TRBV5-1; clone_size: NA; d_call: NA; cdr3_nt: TGCGCCAGCAGCTTGTCCCTAGCAGATACGCAGTATTTT; cdr3_aa: CASSLSLADTQYF
j_call: TRBJ1-1; v_call: TRBV30; clone_size: NA; d_call: TRBD1; cdr3_nt: TGTGCCTGGAGGGAGAGGACAGGGACTATGAACACTGAAGCTTTCTTT; cdr3_aa: CAWRERTGTMNTEAFF
j_call: TRBJ1-5; v_call: TRBV7-7; clone_size: NA; d_call: NA; cdr3_nt: TGTGCTAGCAGCTTATTCGGTCAGGATAGCAATCAGCCCCAGCATTTT; cdr3_aa: CASSLFGQDSNQPQHF
j_call: TRBJ2-5; v_call: TRBV24-1; clone_size: NA; d_call: TRBD1; cdr3_nt: TGTGCCACCAGTGATGCTCCGGGACAGGGCTCGTTGGAGACCCAGTACTTC; cdr3_aa: CATSDAPGQGSLETQYF
j_call: TRBJ2-3; v_call: TRBV7-3; clone_size: few; d_call: TRBD2; cdr3_nt: TGTGCCAGCAGCTCCAAGGGGGTAGCGGGGCGCACAGATACGCAGTATTTT; cdr3_aa: CASSSKGVAGRTDTQYF
j_call: TRBJ1-2; v_call: TRBV6-5; clone_size: NA; d_call: TRBD1; cdr3_nt: TGTGCCAGCAGCACAGGGGTGGTACCACGGTATGGCTACACCTTC; cdr3_aa: CASSTGVVPRYGYTF
j_call: TRBJ1-2; v_call: TRBV14; clone_size: NA; d_call: TRBD1; cdr3_nt: TGTGCCAGCAGCCAGACAGGGGGCGACTATGGCTACACCTTC; cdr3_aa: CASSQTGGDYGYTF
j_call: TRBJ1-1; v_call: TRBV18; clone_size: NA; d_call: NA; cdr3_nt: TGTGCCAGCTCACAGGGGGGGACTGAAGCTTTCTTT; cdr3_aa: CASSQGGTEAFF
j_call: TRBJ1-6; v_call: TRBV7-3; clone_size: few; d_call: NA; cdr3_nt: TGTGCCAGCAGCCTGACTGCTAGGAATTCACCCCTCCACTTT; cdr3_aa: CASSLTARNSPLHF
j_call: TRBJ1-1; v_call: TRBV23-1; clone_size: NA; d_call: TRBD1; cdr3_nt: TGCGCCAGGGAGGGACAGTCGAACACTGAAGCTTTCTTT; cdr3_aa: CAREGQSNTEAFF
j_call: TRBJ2-3; v_call: TRBV19; clone_size: NA; d_call: TRBD2; cdr3_nt: TGTGCCAGTAGTACCAGGACTAGCGGTAGCACAGATACGCAGTATTTT; cdr3_aa: CASSTRTSGSTDTQYF
j_call: TRBJ1-4; v_call: TRBV5-3; clone_size: NA; d_call: NA; cdr3_nt: TGTGCCAGAAGCCTGACACGGGGGGGCACTAATGAAAAACTGTTTTTT; cdr3_aa: CARSLTRGGTNEKLFF
j_call: TRBJ1-2; v_call: TRBV7-8; clone_size: few; d_call: NA; cdr3_nt: TGTGCCAGCAGCCCCACTTGGGCAGGGGATAATGGCTACACCTTC; cdr3_aa: CASSPTWAGDNGYTF
j_call: TRBJ1-1; v_call: TRBV19; clone_size: NA; d_call: NA; cdr3_nt: TGTGCCAGTAGTCCGGGGGGAGGGGGCACTGAAGCTTTCTTT; cdr3_aa: CASSPGGGGTEAFF
j_call: TRBJ2-5; v_call: TRBV6-5; clone_size: NA; d_call: TRBD1; cdr3_nt: TGTGCCAGCGTAAGACAGGGAATCCAAGAGACCCAGTACTTC; cdr3_aa: CASVRQGIQETQYF
j_call: TRBJ2-3; v_call: TRBV9; clone_size: NA; d_call: NA; cdr3_nt: TGTGCCAGCAGCACCCCCATCGCCGGACATGAAATGACAGATACGCAGTATTTT; cdr3_aa: CASSTPIAGHEMTDTQYF
j_call: TRBJ1-1; v_call: TRBV18; clone_size: NA; d_call: NA; cdr3_nt: TGTGCCAGCTCACCACCGGACACAAGAGAAGCTTTCTTT; cdr3_aa: CASSPPDTREAFF
j_call: TRBJ1-2; v_call: TRBV4-1; clone_size: NA; d_call: NA; cdr3_nt: TGCGCCAGCAGCCAAGACGGGAACGGTGGCTACACCTTC; cdr3_aa: CASSQDGNGGYTF
j_call: TRBJ1-2; v_call: TRBV5-1; clone_size: NA; d_call: TRBD1; cdr3_nt: TGCGCCAGCAGCATGGGGACAGACTATGGCTACACCTTC; cdr3_aa: CASSMGTDYGYTF
j_call: TRBJ2-7; v_call: TRBV5-6; clone_size: NA; d_call: TRBD2; cdr3_nt: TGTGCCAGCAGCCTGCGGACTAGCGGGGCCGCCTACGAGCAGTACTTC; cdr3_aa: CASSLRTSGAAYEQYF
j_call: TRBJ2-3; v_call: TRBV9; clone_size: NA; d_call: TRBD2; cdr3_nt: TGTGCCAGCAGCATAGCGGGGAGCCCAGATACGCAGTATTTT; cdr3_aa: CASSIAGSPDTQYF
j_call: TRBJ2-1; v_call: TRBV7-6; clone_size: NA; d_call: NA; cdr3_nt: TGTGCCAGCAGCCCTTCTGGCGGGGCGGGATACAATGAGCAGTTCTTC; cdr3_aa: CASSPSGGAGYNEQFF
j_call: TRBJ2-7; v_call: TRBV5-4; clone_size: NA; d_call: NA; cdr3_nt: TGTGCCACGTCTGGTGAGGACACCTCCTACGAGCAGTACTTC; cdr3_aa: CATSGEDTSYEQYF
j_call: TRBJ1-5; v_call: TRBV23-1; clone_size: NA; d_call: NA; cdr3_nt: TGCGCCAGCAGTCAATCCAACCGCCTCGAAGAGACTGTGTCGAGCAATCAGCCCCAGCATTTT; cdr3_aa: CASSQSNRLEETVSSNQPQHF
j_call: TRBJ1-2; v_call: TRBV5-4; clone_size: once; d_call: TRBD1; cdr3_nt: TGTGCCAGCAGCTCGACAGGGGGGGACTATGGCTACACCTTC; cdr3_aa: CASSSTGGDYGYTF
j_call: TRBJ1-4; v_call: TRBV7-3; clone_size: NA; d_call: NA; cdr3_nt: TGTGCCAGCAGCGCCTCGGGACACTTTGGTGAAAAACTGTTTTTT; cdr3_aa: CASSASGHFGEKLFF
j_call: TRBJ1-3; v_call: TRBV5-1; clone_size: NA; d_call: TRBD1; cdr3_nt: TGCGCCAGCAGCTTCGGTTTACAGGCCCAACAGGGGTCTGGAAACACCATATATTTT; cdr3_aa: CASSFGLQAQQGSGNTIYF
j_call: TRBJ1-5; v_call: TRBV7-9; clone_size: NA; d_call: NA; cdr3_nt: TGTGCCAGCAGCAAAATGTCGGCAGGGAATAGCAATCAGCCCCAGCATTTT; cdr3_aa: CASSKMSAGNSNQPQHF
j_call: TRBJ2-3; v_call: TRBV5-1; clone_size: NA; d_call: NA; cdr3_nt: TGCGCCAGCAGCTTGGAAGAGTATCCAGATACGCAGTATTTT; cdr3_aa: CASSLEEYPDTQYF
j_call: TRBJ2-1; v_call: TRBV5-6; clone_size: NA; d_call: TRBD1; cdr3_nt: TGTGCCAGCAGCTTGATGCCCAGGGGGCCGGAGGGTTGGAATGAGCAGTTCTTC; cdr3_aa: CASSLMPRGPEGWNEQFF
j_call: TRBJ1-1; v_call: TRBV11-2; clone_size: NA; d_call: NA; cdr3_nt: TGTGCCAGCGGACCCCAACGGGGTGGACAGAGTGAAGCTTTCTTT; cdr3_aa: CASGPQRGGQSEAFF
j_call: TRBJ1-1; v_call: TRBV5-4; clone_size: NA; d_call: NA; cdr3_nt: TGTGCCAGCAGCTCTAACGGGGGTAAAACTGAAGCTTTCTTT; cdr3_aa: CASSSNGGKTEAFF
j_call: TRBJ1-2; v_call: TRBV18; clone_size: once; d_call: TRBD1; cdr3_nt: TGTGCCAGCTCACCAAGAGCAGTCAGGGGGACCGGGACTGGTGGCTACACCTTC; cdr3_aa: CASSPRAVRGTGTGGYTF
j_call: TRBJ2-3; v_call: TRBV18; clone_size: NA; d_call: TRBD1; cdr3_nt: TGTGCCAGCGCCGACAGGGGAGGTAGCACAGATACGCAGTATTTT; cdr3_aa: CASADRGGSTDTQYF
j_call: TRBJ1-5; v_call: TRBV15; clone_size: few; d_call: TRBD1; cdr3_nt: TGTGCCACCAGCAGGACAGGGTCTAGCAATCAGCCCCAGCATTTT; cdr3_aa: CATSRTGSSNQPQHF
j_call: TRBJ1-1; v_call: TRBV5-8; clone_size: NA; d_call: TRBD1; cdr3_nt: TGTGCCAGCAGCTTGGACAGGGGAACTGAAGCTTTCTTT; cdr3_aa: CASSLDRGTEAFF
j_call: TRBJ2-3; v_call: TRBV9; clone_size: NA; d_call: TRBD2; cdr3_nt: TGTGCCAGCAGCGCGGGGGGACTATTCGGGGATACGCAGTATTTT; cdr3_aa: CASSAGGLFGDTQYF
j_call: TRBJ2-2; v_call: TRBV5-5; clone_size: NA; d_call: TRBD1; cdr3_nt: TGTGCCAGCAGCCAGGGACAGGGGGCATATACCGGGGAGCTGTTTTTT; cdr3_aa: CASSQGQGAYTGELFF
j_call: TRBJ2-5; v_call: TRBV15; clone_size: once; d_call: NA; cdr3_nt: TGTGCCACCAGCAGAGCCCCCGGAGGGCGGAACCAAGAGACCCAGTACTTC; cdr3_aa: CATSRAPGGRNQETQYF
j_call: TRBJ1-1; v_call: TRBV19; clone_size: NA; d_call: TRBD1; cdr3_nt: TGTGCCAGTAGTAACAGGGGGCGTAAGGGATATGAAGCTTTCTTT; cdr3_aa: CASSNRGRKGYEAFF